This TCR beta chain was sequenced during a study of T cell changes during pregnancy in multiple sclerosis. CDR3 length: 15 residues. Germline V gene data show CDR1 as SQVTM and CDR2 as ANQGSEA. V gave up 5 bases and J gave up 1 base; unmatched junction bases: 10. Libraries were prepared by immunoSEQ multiplex PCR; TCRdb keeps only in-frame clonotypes and omits some of them. The data show 65,000 to 75,000 clones, almost 95% seen once. A single count supports this clone. The source was CD8+ T cells from peripheral blood mononuclear cells, collected in the third trimester of pregnancy. This rearrangement joins TRBV29-1 to TRBJ1-2, with TRBD1 identical over 7 bases. The TCR was taken from a female donor in good health, enrolled as a control in a pregnancy study. CDR3 DNA: TGCAGCGTTTCGGGACAGACGACCAATAACTATGGCTACACCTTC. It is translated as CSVSGQTTNNYGYTF. The full variable domain, rest sourced from reference TRBV29-1 and TRBJ1-2, is SAVISQKPSRDICQRGTSLTIQCQVDSQVTMMFWYRQQPGQSLTLIATANQGSEATYESGFVIDKFPISRPNLTFSTLTVSNMSPEDSSIYLCSVSGQTTNNYGYTFGSGTRLTVV.